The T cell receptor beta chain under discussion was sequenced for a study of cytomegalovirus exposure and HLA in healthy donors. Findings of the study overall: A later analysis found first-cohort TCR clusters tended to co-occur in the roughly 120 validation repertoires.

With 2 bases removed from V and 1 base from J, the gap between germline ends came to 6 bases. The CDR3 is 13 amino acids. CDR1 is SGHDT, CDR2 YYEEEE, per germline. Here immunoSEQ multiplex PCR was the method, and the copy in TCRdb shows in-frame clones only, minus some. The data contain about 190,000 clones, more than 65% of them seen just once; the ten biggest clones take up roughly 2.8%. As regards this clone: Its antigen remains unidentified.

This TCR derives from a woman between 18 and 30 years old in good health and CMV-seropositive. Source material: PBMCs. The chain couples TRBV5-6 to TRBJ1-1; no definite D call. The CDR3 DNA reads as TGTGCCAGCAGCTTCCAGTCGAACACTGAAGCTTTCTTT. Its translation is CASSFQSNTEAFF.